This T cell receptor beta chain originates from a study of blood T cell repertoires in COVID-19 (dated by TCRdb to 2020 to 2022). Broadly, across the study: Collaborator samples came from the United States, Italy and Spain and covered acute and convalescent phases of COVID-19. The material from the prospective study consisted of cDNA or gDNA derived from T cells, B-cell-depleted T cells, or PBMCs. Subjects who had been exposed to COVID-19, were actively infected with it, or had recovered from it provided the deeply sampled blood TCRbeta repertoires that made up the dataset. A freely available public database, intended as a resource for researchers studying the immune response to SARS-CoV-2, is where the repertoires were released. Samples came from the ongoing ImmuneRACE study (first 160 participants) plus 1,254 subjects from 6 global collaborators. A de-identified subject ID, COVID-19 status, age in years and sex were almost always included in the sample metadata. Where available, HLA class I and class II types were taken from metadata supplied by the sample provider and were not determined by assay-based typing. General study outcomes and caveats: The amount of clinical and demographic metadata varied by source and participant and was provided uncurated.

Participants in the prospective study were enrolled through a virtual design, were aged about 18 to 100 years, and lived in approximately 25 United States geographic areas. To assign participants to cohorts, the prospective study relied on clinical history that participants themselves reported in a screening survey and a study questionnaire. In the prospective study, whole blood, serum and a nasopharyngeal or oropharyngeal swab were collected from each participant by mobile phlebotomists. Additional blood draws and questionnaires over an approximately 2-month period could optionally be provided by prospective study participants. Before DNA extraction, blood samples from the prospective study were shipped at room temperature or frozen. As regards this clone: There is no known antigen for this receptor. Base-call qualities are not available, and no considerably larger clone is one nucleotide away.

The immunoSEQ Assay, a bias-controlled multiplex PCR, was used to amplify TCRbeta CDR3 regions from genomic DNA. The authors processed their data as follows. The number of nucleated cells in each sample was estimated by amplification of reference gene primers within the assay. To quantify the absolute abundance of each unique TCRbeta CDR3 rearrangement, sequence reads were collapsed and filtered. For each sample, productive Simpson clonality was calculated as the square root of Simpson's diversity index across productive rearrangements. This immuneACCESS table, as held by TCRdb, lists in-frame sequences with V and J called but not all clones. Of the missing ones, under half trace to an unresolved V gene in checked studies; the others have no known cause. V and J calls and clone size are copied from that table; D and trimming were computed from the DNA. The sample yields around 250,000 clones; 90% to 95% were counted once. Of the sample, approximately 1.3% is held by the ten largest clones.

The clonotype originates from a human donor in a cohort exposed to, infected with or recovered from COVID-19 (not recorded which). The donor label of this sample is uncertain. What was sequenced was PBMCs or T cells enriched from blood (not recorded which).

In nucleotide form, the sequence is TGTGCCAGCAGTTACGACAGGGCCCCCTATGGCTACACCTTC. The translation is CASSYDRAPYGYTF. The chain employs TRBV6-5 and TRBJ1-2; TRBD1 aligns with 7 central bases. V lost 2 bases and J lost 4 bases, and the count of bases not matched to a germline gene is 4. There are 14 amino acids in the CDR3, from cysteine to phenylalanine inclusive. The entry retains the CDR3 DNA only, 42 bases that are in frame from base 1. The germline V gene specifies MNHEY as CDR1 and SVGAGI as CDR2.